This TCR beta chain is from a study of cytomegalovirus exposure and HLA in healthy donors. CDR3 size: 14 residues. The germline V gene encodes CDR1 LNHDA and CDR2 SQIVND (reference sequence). V shed 4 bases and J 6 bases; nucleotides not matched to a gene: 5. Notes on the study in general: Most TCR beta V segments were productive about 90% or about 30% of the time in an earlier analysis.

The study ran its PCR with 60 Vbeta and 13 Jbeta primers. Measured with immunoSEQ multiplex PCR; TCRdb has only the in-frame clones, and not every one. This sample yields about 93,000 clones, of which roughly four fifths are seen a single time; roughly 3.8% belongs to the top ten. Comments on this clone: Its antigen remains unidentified.

The genes are TRBV19 and TRBJ1-1, with 10 bases matching TRBD1. The sequence derives from a man aged 45-65 years in good health and CMV-seronegative. The specimen sequenced was PBMCs. The CDR3 sequence: CASSRTGGRAEAFF. CDR3 DNA sequence: TGTGCCAGTAGTAGGACAGGGGGGAGGGCTGAAGCTTTCTTT.